There are a few counts of the clone carrying this T cell receptor beta chain. The antigen is not known. Every isolated RNA sample was fully reverse transcribed, so sequencing captured expressed TCRB transcripts. Here immunoSEQ multiplex PCR was the method, and the copy in TCRdb shows in-frame clones only, minus some. The table shows more than 300,000 clones, with roughly a tenth occurring only once. The data derive from a study of beta chain features in type 1 diabetes. Points from the study as a whole: With patients and controls alike, PCR might favor shorter templates to an equal degree. Lower insertion and higher deletion counts appeared at VDJ junctions in type 1 diabetes patients. Patients showed naive, central memory and Treg TCRB repertoires that appeared more similar than those of healthy donors. Shorter TCRB CDR3s, moderately but significantly so, were found in Type 1 diabetes patients in all four CD4+ subsets.

V lost 5 bases and J lost 6, with 6 bases in between. CDR1 SEHNR and CDR2 FQNEAQ come from the germline V gene (reference sequence). This CDR3 spans 11 amino acids. CD45RO/CCR7/CD25/CD127/CD95/CD27 staining was used to isolate CD4+ naive, central memory, regulatory and stem cell-like memory cells by sorting. The chain has TRBV7-9 and TRBJ2-3; D ambiguous. The sample consisted of central memory CD4+ T cells from blood. The receptor was derived from a man aged 30 to 45 with type 1 diabetes. CDR3 amino acids: CASSLSDTQYF. DNA for the CDR3: TGTGCCAGCAGCCTTTCCGATACGCAGTATTTT.